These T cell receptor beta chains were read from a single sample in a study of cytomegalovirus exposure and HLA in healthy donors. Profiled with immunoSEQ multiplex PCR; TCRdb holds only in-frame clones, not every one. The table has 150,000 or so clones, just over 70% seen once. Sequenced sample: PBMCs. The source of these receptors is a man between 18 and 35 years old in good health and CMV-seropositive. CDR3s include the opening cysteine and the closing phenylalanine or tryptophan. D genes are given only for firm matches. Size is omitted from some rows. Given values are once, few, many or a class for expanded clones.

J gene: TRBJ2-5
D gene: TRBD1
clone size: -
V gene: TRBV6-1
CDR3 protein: CASSAIIGQGWETQYF
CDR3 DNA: TGTGCCAGCAGTGCTATAATAGGACAGGGATGGGAGACCCAGTACTTC

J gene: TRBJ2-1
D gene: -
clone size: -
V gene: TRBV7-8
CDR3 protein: CASSLSGTPYEQFF
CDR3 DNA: TGTGCCAGCAGCCTGTCGGGGACTCCTTATGAGCAGTTCTTC

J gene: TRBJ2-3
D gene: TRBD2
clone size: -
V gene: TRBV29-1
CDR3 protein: CSGGGGTVTDTQYF
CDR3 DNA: TGCAGCGGCGGGGGGGGGACGGTCACAGATACGCAGTATTTT

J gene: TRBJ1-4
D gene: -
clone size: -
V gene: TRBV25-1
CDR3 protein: CASSKAPNEKLFF
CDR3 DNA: TGTGCCAGCAGCAAAGCGCCTAATGAAAAACTGTTTTTT

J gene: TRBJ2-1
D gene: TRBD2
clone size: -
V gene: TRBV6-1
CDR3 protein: CASSEASGDHNEQFF
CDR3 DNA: TGTGCCAGCAGTGAGGCTAGCGGGGACCACAATGAGCAGTTCTTC

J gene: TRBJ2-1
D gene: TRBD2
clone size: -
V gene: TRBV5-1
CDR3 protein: CASLDLSAGTSGSEQFF
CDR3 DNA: TGCGCCAGCCTGGACCTCAGCGCGGGGACTAGCGGGAGTGAGCAGTTCTTC

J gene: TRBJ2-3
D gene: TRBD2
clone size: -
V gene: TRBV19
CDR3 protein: CASSPGGRTNTDTQYF
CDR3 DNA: TGTGCCAGTTCGCCGGGGGGGAGGACCAACACAGATACGCAGTATTTT

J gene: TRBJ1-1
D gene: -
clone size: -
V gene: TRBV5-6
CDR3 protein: CASSFQVRPEYFTEAFF
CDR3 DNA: TGTGCCAGCAGCTTTCAGGTTCGACCTGAGTATTTCACTGAAGCTTTCTTT

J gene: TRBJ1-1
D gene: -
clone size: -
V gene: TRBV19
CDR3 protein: CASSIRVERSNTEAFF
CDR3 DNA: TGTGCCAGTAGTATCCGGGTAGAGAGGTCGAACACTGAAGCTTTCTTT

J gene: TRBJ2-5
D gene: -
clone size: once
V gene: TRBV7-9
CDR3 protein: CASSSRNAEETQYF
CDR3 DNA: TGTGCCAGCAGCTCCAGAAACGCCGAAGAGACCCAGTACTTC

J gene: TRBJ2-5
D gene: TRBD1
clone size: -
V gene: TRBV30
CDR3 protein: CAWSRGQGVRETQYF
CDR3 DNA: TGTGCCTGGTCAAGAGGGCAGGGGGTAAGGGAGACCCAGTACTTC

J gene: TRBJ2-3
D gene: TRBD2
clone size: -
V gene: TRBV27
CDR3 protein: CASSSPGTSGRRTDTQYF
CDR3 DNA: TGTGCCAGCAGTTCTCCTGGGACTAGCGGGAGAAGGACAGATACGCAGTATTTT

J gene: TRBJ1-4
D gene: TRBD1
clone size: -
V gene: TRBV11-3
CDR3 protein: CASGAGTGNEKLFF
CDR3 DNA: TGTGCCAGCGGTGCCGGGACAGGGAATGAAAAACTGTTTTTT

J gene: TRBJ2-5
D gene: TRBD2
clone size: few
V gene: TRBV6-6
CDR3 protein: CASSYSTSGGGETQYF
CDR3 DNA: TGTGCCAGCAGTTACTCGACCAGCGGGGGAGGGGAGACCCAGTACTTC

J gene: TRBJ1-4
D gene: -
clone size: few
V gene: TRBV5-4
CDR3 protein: CASSRTGNNEKLFF
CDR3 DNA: TGTGCCAGCAGCCGTACAGGGAATAATGAAAAACTGTTTTTT

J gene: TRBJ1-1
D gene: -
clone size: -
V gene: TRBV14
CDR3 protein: CASSQDLGSRMNTEAFF
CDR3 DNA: TGTGCCAGCAGCCAAGATCTTGGGAGCAGAATGAACACTGAAGCTTTCTTT

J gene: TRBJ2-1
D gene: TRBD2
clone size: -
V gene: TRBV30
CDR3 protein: CAWSPGTRPGDEQFF
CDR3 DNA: TGTGCCTGGAGTCCCGGGACTAGGCCCGGGGATGAGCAGTTCTTC

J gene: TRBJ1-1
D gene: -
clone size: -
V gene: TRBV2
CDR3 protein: CASSAGLVNTEAFF
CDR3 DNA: TGTGCCAGCAGTGCGGGACTCGTGAACACTGAAGCTTTCTTT

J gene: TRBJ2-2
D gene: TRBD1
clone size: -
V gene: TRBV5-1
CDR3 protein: CASSSGTANTGELFF
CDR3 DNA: TGCGCCAGCAGCTCCGGGACAGCGAACACCGGGGAGCTGTTTTTT

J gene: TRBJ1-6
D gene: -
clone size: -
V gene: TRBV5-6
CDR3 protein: CASSLAGGDWSSPLHF
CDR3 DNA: TGTGCCAGCAGCTTGGCGGGGGGTGACTGGAGTTCACCCCTCCACTTT

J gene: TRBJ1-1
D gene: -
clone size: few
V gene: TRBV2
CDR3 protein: CASRPGRTEAFF
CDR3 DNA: TGTGCCAGCAGACCCGGGAGGACTGAAGCTTTCTTT

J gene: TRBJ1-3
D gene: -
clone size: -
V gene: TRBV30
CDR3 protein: CASPGHNSGNTIYF
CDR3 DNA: TGTGCCTCCCCGGGACATAACTCTGGAAACACCATATATTTT

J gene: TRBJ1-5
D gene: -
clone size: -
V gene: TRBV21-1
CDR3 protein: CASSKRATGTASRRAHF
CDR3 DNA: TGTGCCAGCAGCAAAAGGGCAACCGGGACAGCTTCCAGAAGGGCGCATTTT

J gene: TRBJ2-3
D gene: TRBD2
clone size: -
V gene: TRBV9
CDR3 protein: CASSARTSSLADTQYF
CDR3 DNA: TGTGCCAGCAGCGCCAGGACTAGCTCTTTAGCAGATACGCAGTATTTT

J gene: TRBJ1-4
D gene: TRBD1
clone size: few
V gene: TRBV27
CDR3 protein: CASRPTGRNEKLFF
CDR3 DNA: TGTGCCAGCAGGCCGACAGGGCGGAATGAAAAACTGTTTTTT

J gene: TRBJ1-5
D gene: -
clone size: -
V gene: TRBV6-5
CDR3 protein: CASKTGFDQPQHF
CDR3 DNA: TGCGCCAGCAAGACGGGGTTCGACCAGCCCCAGCATTTT

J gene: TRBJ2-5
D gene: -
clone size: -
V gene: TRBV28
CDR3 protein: CASSPGQLQETQYF
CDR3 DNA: TGTGCCAGCAGCCCTGGACAGCTCCAAGAGACCCAGTACTTC

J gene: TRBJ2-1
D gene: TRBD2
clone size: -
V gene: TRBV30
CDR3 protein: CASGLGAGAYNEQFF
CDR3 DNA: TGTGCCAGCGGGTTAGGCGCGGGAGCCTACAATGAGCAGTTCTTC

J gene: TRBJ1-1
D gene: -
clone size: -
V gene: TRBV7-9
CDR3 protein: CASSSPTGGNTEAFF
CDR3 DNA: TGTGCCAGCAGCTCTCCGACAGGAGGAAACACTGAAGCTTTCTTT

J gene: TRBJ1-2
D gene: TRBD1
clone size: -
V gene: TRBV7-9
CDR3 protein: CASSLSSGTGGLGYGYTF
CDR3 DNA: TGTGCCAGCAGCTTATCATCCGGGACAGGGGGCCTTGGCTATGGCTACACCTTC

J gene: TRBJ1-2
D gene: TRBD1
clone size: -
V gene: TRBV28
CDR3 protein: CASSPGTGVGYTF
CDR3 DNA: TGTGCCAGCAGTCCCGGGACAGGGGTAGGCTACACCTTC

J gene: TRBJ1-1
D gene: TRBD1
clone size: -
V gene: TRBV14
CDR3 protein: CASSQAMTGRAFF
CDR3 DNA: TGTGCCAGCAGCCAAGCAATGACAGGGAGAGCTTTCTTT

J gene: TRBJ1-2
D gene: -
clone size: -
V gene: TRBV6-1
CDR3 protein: CASSTWGDGGYTF
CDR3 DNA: TGTGCCAGCAGTACTTGGGGCGACGGAGGCTACACCTTC

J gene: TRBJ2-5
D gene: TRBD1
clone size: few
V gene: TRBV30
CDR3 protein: CAWSVGTGVGTQYF
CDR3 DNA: TGTGCCTGGAGTGTAGGGACAGGCGTGGGGACCCAGTACTTC

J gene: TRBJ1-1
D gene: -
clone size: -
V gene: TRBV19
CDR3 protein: CASSYGTRDTEAFF
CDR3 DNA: TGTGCCAGTAGTTACGGGACAAGAGACACTGAAGCTTTCTTT